This T cell receptor (beta chain) was obtained from a study of blood T cell repertoires in COVID-19. Methods used by the authors: Amplifying reference gene primers gave estimates of nucleated cell counts. TCRdb's table, derived via immunoSEQ multiplex PCR, lists solely in-frame clones and lacks some. V, J and clone size reflect that table, while D and trimming were determined from the DNA. The table includes about 200,000 clones, approximately 86% detected once. Germline CDR1 SGHTA, CDR2 FQGTGA. Trimming cost V 0 bases and J 1 base, with 19 bases left between them. This CDR3 region has 19 residues. The source is a man aged 55 to 70 with acute or convalescent COVID-19. Sequencing was performed on peripheral blood. The rearrangement links TRBV7-3 to TRBJ2-1, with D possibly TRBD2 on 7 matching bases. The CDR3 DNA reads as TGTGCCAGCAGCTTAACGTCCGCGGGGCGGGGGCGTTCCTACAATGAGCAGTTCTTC. Translating gives CASSLTSAGRGRSYNEQFF.